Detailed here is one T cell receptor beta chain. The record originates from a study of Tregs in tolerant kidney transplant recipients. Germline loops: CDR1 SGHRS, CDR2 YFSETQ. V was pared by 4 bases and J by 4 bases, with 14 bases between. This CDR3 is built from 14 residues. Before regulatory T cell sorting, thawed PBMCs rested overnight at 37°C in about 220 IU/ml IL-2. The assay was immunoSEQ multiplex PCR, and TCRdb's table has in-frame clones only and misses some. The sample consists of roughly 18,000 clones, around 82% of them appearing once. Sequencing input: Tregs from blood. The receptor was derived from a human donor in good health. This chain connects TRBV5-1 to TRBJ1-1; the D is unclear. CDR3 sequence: CASSRTPDGTEAFF. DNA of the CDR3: TGCGCCAGCAGCAGGACTCCGGATGGCACTGAAGCTTTCTTT.